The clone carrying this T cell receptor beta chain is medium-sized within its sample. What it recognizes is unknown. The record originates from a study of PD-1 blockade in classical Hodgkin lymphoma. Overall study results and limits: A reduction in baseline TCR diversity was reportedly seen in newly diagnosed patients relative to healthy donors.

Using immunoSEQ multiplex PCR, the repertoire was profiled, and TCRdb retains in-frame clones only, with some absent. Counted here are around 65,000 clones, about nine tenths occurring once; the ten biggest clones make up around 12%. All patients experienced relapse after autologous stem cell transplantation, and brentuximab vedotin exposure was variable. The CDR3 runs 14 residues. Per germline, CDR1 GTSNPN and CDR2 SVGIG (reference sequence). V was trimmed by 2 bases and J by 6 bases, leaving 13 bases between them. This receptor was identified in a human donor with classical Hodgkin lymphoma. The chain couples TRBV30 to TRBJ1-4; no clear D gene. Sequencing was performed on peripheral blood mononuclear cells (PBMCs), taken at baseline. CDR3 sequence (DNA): TGTGCCTGGAGTCGTGGCGTAGTATATGAAAAACTGTTTTTT. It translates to CAWSRGVVYEKLFF.